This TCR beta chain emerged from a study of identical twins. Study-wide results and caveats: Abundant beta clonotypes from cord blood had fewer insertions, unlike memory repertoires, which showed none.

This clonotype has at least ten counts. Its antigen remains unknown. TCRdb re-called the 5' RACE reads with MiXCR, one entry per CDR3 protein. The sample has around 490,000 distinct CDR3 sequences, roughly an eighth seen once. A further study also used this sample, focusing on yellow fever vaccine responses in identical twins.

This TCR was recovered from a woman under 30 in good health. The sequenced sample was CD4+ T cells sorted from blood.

For the CDR3, the DNA is TGTGCCAGCAGCTTACAGGGACCGAACACTGAAGCTTTCTTT. This codes for CASSLQGPNTEAFF. The chain has TRBV7-2 and TRBJ1-1, with a tentative D call TRBD1 (5 bases). V lost 2 bases to trimming and J lost 1 base, with 8 bases between them. Per germline, CDR1 SGHTA and CDR2 FQGNSA. This CDR3 is 14 amino acids long.